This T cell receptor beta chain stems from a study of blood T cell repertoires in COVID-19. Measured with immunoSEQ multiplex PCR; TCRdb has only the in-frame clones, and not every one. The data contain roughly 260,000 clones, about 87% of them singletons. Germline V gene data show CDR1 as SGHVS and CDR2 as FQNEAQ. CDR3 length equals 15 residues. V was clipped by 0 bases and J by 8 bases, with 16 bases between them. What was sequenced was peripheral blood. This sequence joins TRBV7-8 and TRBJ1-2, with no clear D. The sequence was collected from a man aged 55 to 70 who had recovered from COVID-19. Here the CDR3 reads CASSLAYSTSWGYTF. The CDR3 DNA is TGTGCCAGCAGCTTAGCTTACAGTACCTCATGGGGCTACACCTTC.